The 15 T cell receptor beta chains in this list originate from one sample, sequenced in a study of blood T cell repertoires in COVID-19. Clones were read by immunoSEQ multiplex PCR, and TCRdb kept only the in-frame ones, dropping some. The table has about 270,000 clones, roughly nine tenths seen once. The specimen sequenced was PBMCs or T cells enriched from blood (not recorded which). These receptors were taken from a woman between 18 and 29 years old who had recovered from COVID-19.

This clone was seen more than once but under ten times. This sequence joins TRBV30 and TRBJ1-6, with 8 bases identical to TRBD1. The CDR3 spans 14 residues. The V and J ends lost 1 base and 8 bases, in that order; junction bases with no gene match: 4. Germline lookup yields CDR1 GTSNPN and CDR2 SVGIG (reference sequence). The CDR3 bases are TGTGCCTGGAGTGAGGAACAGGGGGATTCACCCCTCCACTTT. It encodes CAWSEEQGDSPLHF. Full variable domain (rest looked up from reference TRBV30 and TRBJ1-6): SQTIHQWPATLVQPVGSPLSLECTVEGTSNPNLYWYRQAAGRGLQLLFYSVGIGQISSEVPQNLSASRPQDRQFILSSKKLLLSDSGFYLCAWSEEQGDSPLHFGNGTRLTVT.

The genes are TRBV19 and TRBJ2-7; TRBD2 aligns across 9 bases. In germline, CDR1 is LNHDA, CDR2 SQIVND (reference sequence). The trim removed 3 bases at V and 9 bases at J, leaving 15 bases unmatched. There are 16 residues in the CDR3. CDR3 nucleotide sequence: TGTGCCAGTAGTATTTCGGTAGCGGGAGCCGGATTCGGGCAGTACTTC. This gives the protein CASSISVAGAGFGQYF.

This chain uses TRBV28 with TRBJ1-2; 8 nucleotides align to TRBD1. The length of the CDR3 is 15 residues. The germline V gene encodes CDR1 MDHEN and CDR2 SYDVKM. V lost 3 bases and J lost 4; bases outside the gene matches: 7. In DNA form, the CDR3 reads TGTGCCAGCAGTTTCATCCAGGGGGCGCCCTATGGCTACACCTTC. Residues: CASSFIQGAPYGYTF.

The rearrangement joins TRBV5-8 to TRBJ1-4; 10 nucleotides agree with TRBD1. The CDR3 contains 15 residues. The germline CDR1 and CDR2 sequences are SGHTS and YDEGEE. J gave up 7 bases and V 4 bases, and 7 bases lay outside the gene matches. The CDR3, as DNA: TGTGCCAGCAGCCCCCGGGACAGGGGCCCTGAAAAACTGTTTTTT. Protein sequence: CASSPRDRGPEKLFF. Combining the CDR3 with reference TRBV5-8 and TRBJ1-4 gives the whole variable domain EAGVTQSPTHLIKTRGQQATLRCSPISGHTSVYWYQQALGLGLQFLLWYDEGEERNRGNFPPRFSGRQFPNYSSELNVNALELEDSALYLCASSPRDRGPEKLFFGSGTQLSVL.

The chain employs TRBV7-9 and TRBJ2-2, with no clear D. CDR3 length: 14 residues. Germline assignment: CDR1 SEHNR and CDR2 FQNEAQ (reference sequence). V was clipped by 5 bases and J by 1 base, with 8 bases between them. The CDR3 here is CASSRSGNTGELFF. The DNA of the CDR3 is TGTGCCAGCAGCCGATCGGGGAACACCGGGGAGCTGTTTTTT.

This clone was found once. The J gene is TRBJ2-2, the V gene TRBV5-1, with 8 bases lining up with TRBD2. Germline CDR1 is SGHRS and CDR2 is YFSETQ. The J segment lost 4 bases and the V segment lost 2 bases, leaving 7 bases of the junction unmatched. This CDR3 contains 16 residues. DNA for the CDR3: TGCGCCAGCAGCTTTAGCGGGATGGATGGCACCGGGGAGCTGTTTTTT. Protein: CASSFSGMDGTGELFF.

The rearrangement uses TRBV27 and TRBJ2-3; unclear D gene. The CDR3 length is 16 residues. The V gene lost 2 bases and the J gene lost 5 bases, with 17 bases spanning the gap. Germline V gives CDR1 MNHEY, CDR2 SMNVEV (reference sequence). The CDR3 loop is CASSLTPHPILDTQYF. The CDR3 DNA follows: TGTGCCAGCAGTTTAACACCTCATCCGATTTTAGATACGCAGTATTTT.

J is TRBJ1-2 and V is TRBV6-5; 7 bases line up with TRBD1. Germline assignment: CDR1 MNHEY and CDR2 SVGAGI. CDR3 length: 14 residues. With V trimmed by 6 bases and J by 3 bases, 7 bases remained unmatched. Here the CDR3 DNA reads TGTGCCAGCAGCCGCGACAGGGAGGACTATGGCTACACCTTC. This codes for CASSRDREDYGYTF.

CDR3: CASSPRAELNTEAFF. The CDR3, as DNA: TGTGCCAGCAGCCCCAGGGCGGAGCTGAACACTGAAGCTTTCTTT. The chain is built from TRBV7-3 and TRBJ1-1; a possible D gene is TRBD1 (5 bases). CDR1 is SGHTA and CDR2 is FQGTGA in the germline V gene. The length of the CDR3 is 15 residues. The germline V and J ends were trimmed by 5 bases and 0 bases, with 13 bases remaining between them. The variable domain in full, with the rest retrieved from reference TRBV7-3 and TRBJ1-1, is GAGVSQTPSNKVTEKGKYVELRCDPISGHTALYWYRQSLGQGPEFLIYFQGTGAADDSGLPNDRFFAVRPEGSVSTLKIQRTERGDSAVYLCASSPRAELNTEAFFGQGTRLTVV.

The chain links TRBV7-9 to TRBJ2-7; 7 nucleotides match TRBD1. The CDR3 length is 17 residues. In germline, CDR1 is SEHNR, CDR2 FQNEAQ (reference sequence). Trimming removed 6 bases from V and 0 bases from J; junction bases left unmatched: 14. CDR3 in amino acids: CASSLPSDREGSYEQYF. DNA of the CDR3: TGTGCCAGCAGTTTACCCTCCGACAGGGAAGGCTCCTACGAGCAGTACTTC.

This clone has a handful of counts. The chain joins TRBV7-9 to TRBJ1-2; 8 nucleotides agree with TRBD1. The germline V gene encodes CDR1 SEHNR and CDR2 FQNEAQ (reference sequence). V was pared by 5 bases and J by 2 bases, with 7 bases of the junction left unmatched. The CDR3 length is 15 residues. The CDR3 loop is CASSQQGGLNYGYTF. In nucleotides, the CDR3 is TGTGCCAGCAGCCAACAGGGGGGATTAAACTATGGCTACACCTTC.

In nucleotides, the CDR3 is TGTGCCAGCAGCTCTGATCTAAGTGAGCAGTTCTTC. Its protein is CASSSDLSEQFF. The chain joins TRBV7-3 to TRBJ2-1; D remains ambiguous. V dropped 4 bases and J dropped 9 bases, with 10 bases sitting between them. CDR3 length: 12 amino acids. Germline V gene sequence: CDR1 SGHTA, CDR2 FQGTGA.

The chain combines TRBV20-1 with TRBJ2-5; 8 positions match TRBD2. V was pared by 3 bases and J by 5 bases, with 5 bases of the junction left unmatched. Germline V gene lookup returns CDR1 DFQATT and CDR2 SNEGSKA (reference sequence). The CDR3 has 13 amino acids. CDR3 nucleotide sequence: TGCAGTGCTAGTGCCAGCGGGGGTGAGACCCAGTACTTC. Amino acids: CSASASGGETQYF.

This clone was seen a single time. CDR3 DNA: TGTGCCAGCAGCCCCAGAGGCGTAGCGGGAGGGGGGGCAGATACGCAGTATTTT. This codes for CASSPRGVAGGGADTQYF. The chain carries TRBV4-2 and TRBJ2-3, with TRBD2 matching 11 bases. The germline CDR1 and CDR2 sequences are LGHNA and YNFKEQ. The CDR3 spans 18 residues. Trimming removed 4 bases from V and 4 bases from J; junction bases left unmatched: 13.

The CDR3 is CASSSGTGEDEQYF. The CDR3 DNA sequence: TGTGCCAGCAGCTCTGGGACAGGGGAGGACGAGCAGTACTTC. This chain links TRBV11-2 with TRBJ2-7; the match to TRBD1 covers 10 bases. Germline trimming cut 4 bases from V and 5 bases from J; bases unmatched to any gene: 5. The CDR3 covers 14 residues. Germline V gene lookup returns CDR1 SGHAT and CDR2 FQNNGV.